Below are 9 T cell receptor beta chains sequenced from a single sample in a study of response to subunit inactivated influenza vaccine. In TCRdb, the RT-PCR reads were re-called with MiXCR into one record per CDR3 protein. The table has a few hundred thousand distinct CDR3 sequences, 11% seen once. The sample in question was PBMCs from blood, obtained around seven weeks after vaccination. These receptors originate from a man over 45 who received an inactivated influenza vaccine.

This clonotype was picked up a small number of times. The V gene is TRBV10-3, the J gene TRBJ1-1; D not certain. This CDR3 has 13 amino acids. Trimming shortened V by 6 bases and J by 0 bases, and 8 bases separated the two germline ends. Germline CDR1 and CDR2: ENHRY and SYGVKD. In DNA, the CDR3 is TGTGCCATCAGGCTATATATGAACACTGAAGCTTTCTTT. Protein: CAIRLYMNTEAFF.

The gene calls are TRBV9 and TRBJ2-2; 9 bases fit TRBD2. The CDR3 extends over 15 amino acids. V lost 0 bases to trimming and J lost 7 bases; unmatched junction nucleotides: 4. Germline values: CDR1 SGDLS, CDR2 YYNGEE. The CDR3 sequence is CASSVVASGNGELFF. The CDR3 DNA is TGTGCCAGCAGCGTAGTGGCTAGCGGGAACGGGGAGCTGTTTTTT.

The chain couples TRBV9 to TRBJ2-3; TRBD2 matches at 12 bases. Germline CDR1 SGDLS, CDR2 YYNGEE. This CDR3 is 18 amino acids long. V shed 0 bases, J shed 1 base, and the junction held 6 bases outside the gene matches. In DNA, the CDR3 is TGTGCCAGCAGCGTAGAGGCTAGCGGGAGGGCCGGCACAGATACGCAGTATTTT. Its protein is CASSVEASGRAGTDTQYF.

About this clonotype itself: The conserved phenylalanine or tryptophan normally closing the CDR3 is absent here, so this likely arose from a read error. J is TRBJ2-1 and V is TRBV7-2, with D possibly being TRBD2 (6 bases). V lost 2 bases and J 6 bases, leaving 17 bases between the germline ends. The germline V gene has CDR1 SGHTA and CDR2 FQGNSA. This CDR3 region has 16 residues. This CDR3 reads CASSLPGLPPANEQFY. The CDR3 DNA sequence: TGTGCCAGCAGCTTACCGGGACTCCCCCCAGCCAATGAGCAGTTCTAC.

The sample holds a few counts of this clonotype. This sequence joins TRBV29-1 and TRBJ2-3; D is undetermined. Germline V lookup: CDR1 SQVTM, CDR2 ANQGSEA. V shed 8 bases and J shed 6 bases, with 12 bases lying between them. CDR3 length equals 11 residues. The CDR3 nucleotides are TGCAGCCCCCAGAAAGTGGATACGCAGTATTTT. Translated, it gives CSPQKVDTQYF.

The chain employs TRBV29-1 and TRBJ2-7; tentative D call: TRBD1 (6 bases). CDR3 size: 14 residues. Germline-derived CDR1 and CDR2 are SQVTM and ANQGSEA. Trimming removed 4 bases at V and 6 bases at J, with 19 bases between. CDR3 sequence: CSVAFGGYYVEQYF. CDR3 DNA: TGCAGCGTTGCCTTTGGGGGCTACTACGTCGAGCAGTACTTC.

This chain links TRBV5-1 with TRBJ2-3, with D possibly matching TRBD1 (5 bases). Germline V gene sequence: CDR1 SGHRS, CDR2 YFSETQ. The CDR3 has 15 amino acids. The V gene lost 4 bases and the J gene lost 3 bases, with 15 bases spanning the gap. CDR3 in DNA: TGCGCCAGCAGCCCCACAAGGGGATCGACAGATACGCAGTATTTT. Translating gives CASSPTRGSTDTQYF.

This clonotype occurred many times. The rearrangement links TRBV12-3 or TRBV12-4 to TRBJ2-1; 9 bases line up with TRBD2. J lost 3 bases, V lost 2 bases, and 5 bases had no gene match. The CDR3 covers 16 residues. The CDR3 coding sequence is TGTGCCAGCAGTTTAAGCGGGAGGATGAACTACAATGAGCAGTTCTTC. It encodes CASSLSGRMNYNEQFF.

The V gene is TRBV4-2, the J gene TRBJ2-7; 13 nucleotides line up with TRBD2. CDR1 LGHNA and CDR2 YNFKEQ come from the germline V gene. Unmatched junction bases numbered 17, after V lost 0 bases and J lost 6 bases. The CDR3 is made up of 20 amino acids. The CDR3 sequence is CASSQDVPSAGLAGLGEQYF. The DNA of the CDR3 is TGTGCCAGCAGCCAAGACGTACCGAGTGCGGGACTAGCGGGACTTGGCGAGCAGTACTTC.